The subject of this entry is one TCR beta chain. TCRdb's copy holds only in-frame clones and misses some; the assay was immunoSEQ multiplex PCR. The sample records roughly 110,000 clones, 90% to 95% being singletons. These data originate in a study of blood T cell repertoires in COVID-19. The germline V gene has CDR1 MDHEN and CDR2 SYDVKM. CDR3 length: 16 amino acids. V was clipped by 7 bases and J by 3 bases, with 19 bases between them. The sequenced sample consisted of peripheral blood. The chain carries TRBV28 and TRBJ2-1, with a weak D call TRBD2 (5 bases). The sequence derives from a woman aged 30 to 39 with acute or convalescent COVID-19. The CDR3 nucleotides read TGTGCCAGCAAGAGGCGGGTGACGGGCAACTACAATGAGCAGTTCTTC. It encodes CASKRRVTGNYNEQFF.